Described below is a single TCR beta chain sequence and its context. Its antigen is not known. This sample is part of a study of blood T cells in healthy people across ages. Study-wide results and caveats: Reliance upon unsorted PBMCs precluded definitive naive versus antigen-experienced comparison.

J was trimmed by 6 bases and V by 5 bases; bases with no gene match: 11. The CDR3 runs to 15 residues. Germline lookup yields CDR1 DFQATT and CDR2 SNEGSKA (reference sequence). Each donor had roughly 10 milliliters of peripheral blood drawn. It was with a sample-barcoded 5' primer and a J-beta primer mix that a second PCR of about 6 to 12 cycles was run. TCRdb reanalysed the 5' RACE reads using MiXCR and keeps one entry per CDR3 protein. The data show fewer than 2,000,000 distinct CDR3 sequences, about 39% seen once. The sample consisted of blood. The chain uses TRBV20-1 and TRBJ2-7; 12 bases agree with TRBD2. This receptor was obtained from a human donor in good health. This CDR3 reads CSAPQLAGGDGEQYF. The CDR3 DNA reads TGCAGTGCTCCGCAACTAGCGGGAGGTGACGGCGAGCAGTACTTC.